What follows are 9 T cell receptor beta chains derived from one specimen sequenced in a study of shared clonotypes between healthy human individuals. The assay was immunoSEQ multiplex PCR, and TCRdb's table has in-frame clones only and misses some. The sample has about 470,000 clones; roughly 77% are singletons. Sequencing input: PBMCs. The receptors were gathered from a woman aged 40 to 49 in good health. Some clones in this sample may be carry-over from other donors' samples.

This chain connects TRBV18 to TRBJ2-7, with TRBD1 identical over 8 bases. Germline V lookup: CDR1 KGHSH, CDR2 LQKENI. The CDR3 covers 15 residues. V shed 0 bases and J 6 bases; nucleotides not matched to a gene: 7. CDR3 nucleotides: TGTGCCAGCTCACCACCGGGAGGACAGGGAGGCGAGCAGTACTTC. It specifies CASSPPGGQGGEQYF.

The chain recombines TRBV7-9 with TRBJ2-2; maybe TRBD1 (6 bases). Trimming took 5 bases from V and 7 from J, leaving 11 bases between them. Germline assignment: CDR1 SEHNR and CDR2 FQNEAQ (reference sequence). This CDR3 spans 13 amino acids. The CDR3 sequence: CASSVQGYGELFF. CDR3 DNA: TGTGCCAGCAGCGTTCAGGGGTACGGGGAGCTGTTTTTT.

This clone occurred a few times. V gene TRBV7-9 combines with J gene TRBJ2-2, with D possibly being TRBD1 or TRBD2 (6 bases each). Trimming removed 6 bases at V and 5 bases at J, with 19 bases between. Germline CDR1 SEHNR, CDR2 FQNEAQ (reference sequence). The CDR3 is 16 residues long. DNA for the CDR3: TGTGCCAGCAGTCGTCAAGGGGGGCTCGTAACCGGGGAGCTGTTTTTT. It encodes CASSRQGGLVTGELFF.

V usage is TRBV4-2 and J usage is TRBJ2-3; 9 bases align to TRBD1. Germline V gives CDR1 LGHNA, CDR2 YNFKEQ. The CDR3 covers 15 residues. V lost 1 base and J lost 1; bases outside the gene matches: 0. The CDR3 region is CASSQGTGGTDTQYF. CDR3 nucleotides: TGTGCCAGCAGCCAAGGGACAGGGGGCACAGATACGCAGTATTTT.

J is TRBJ2-3 and V is TRBV5-1, with 7 bases lining up with TRBD2. The CDR3 covers 15 residues. The ends lost 4 bases at V and 1 base at J; junction bases unmatched: 6. Germline values: CDR1 SGHRS, CDR2 YFSETQ. For the CDR3, the DNA is TGCGCCAGCAGCCTTGGGAGGGCCGGCACAGATACGCAGTATTTT. It specifies CASSLGRAGTDTQYF.

The J gene is TRBJ2-7, the V gene TRBV5-6; TRBD2 is a possible D gene (6 bases). The CDR3 sequence is 15 residues long. Germline V gene data show CDR1 as SGHDT and CDR2 as YYEEEE. Trimming took 0 bases from V and 2 from J, leaving 12 bases between them. In DNA form, the CDR3 reads TGTGCCAGCAGCTTGGGGCCCGGGGAGGCCTACGAGCAGTACTTC. This codes for CASSLGPGEAYEQYF.

The chain joins TRBV10-1 to TRBJ2-2; D is perhaps TRBD2 (6 bases). This CDR3 contains 15 residues. V was trimmed by 8 bases and J by 7 bases, leaving 20 bases between them. Germline V CDR1 and CDR2: WNHNN, SYGVQD (reference sequence). CDR3 in amino acids: CASSAVEPGSGELFF. The CDR3 bases are TGCGCCAGCTCCGCGGTGGAGCCCGGGAGCGGGGAGCTGTTTTTT.

The rearrangement links TRBV29-1 to TRBJ2-1, with no clear D. Deletions cut 5 bases from V and 1 base from J, with 9 bases between. CDR1 and CDR2 from the germline V gene are SQVTM and ANQGSEA. This CDR3 contains 13 residues. The CDR3 region is CSVNGGSYNEQFF. The CDR3, as DNA: TGCAGCGTTAATGGCGGATCCTACAATGAGCAGTTCTTC.

The J gene is TRBJ2-7, the V gene TRBV27; 9 bases align to TRBD1. J lost 6 bases, V lost 3 bases, and 9 bases had no gene match. The CDR3 extends over 15 amino acids. Germline-derived CDR1 and CDR2 are MNHEY and SMNVEV (reference sequence). The chain's CDR3 is CASSFLRDRDREQYF. CDR3 DNA: TGTGCCAGCAGTTTCCTCCGGGACAGGGATCGCGAGCAGTACTTC.